The 8 T cell receptor beta chains listed next were all sequenced from one sample in a study of cytomegalovirus exposure and HLA in healthy donors. Vbeta (60) and Jbeta (13) primers were used in the PCR. Sequencing was performed with immunoSEQ multiplex PCR; in TCRdb, only in-frame clones are kept and a portion is missing. The data contain 70,000 to 90,000 clones, under 80% of them singletons. Sequencing used PBMCs. These receptors came from a man between 60 and 75 years old in good health and CMV-seropositive.

Comment on this clone: The junction and the germline gene differ at one end; a read error may be behind it. The rearrangement uses TRBV7-9 and TRBJ2-3; D call uncertain. CDR1 and CDR2 from the germline V gene are SEHNR and FQNEAQ (reference sequence). This CDR3 contains 16 residues. In DNA form, the CDR3 reads TGTTCCAGCACCCAACCCCAGGCTAATAACACAGATACGCAGTATTTT. It encodes CSSTQPQANNTDTQYF.

The chain joins TRBV4-1 to TRBJ2-7, with 10 bases that match TRBD1. The CDR3 is made up of 16 amino acids. V gave up 1 base and J gave up 3 bases; unmatched junction bases: 6. Germline V lookup: CDR1 MGHRA, CDR2 YSYEKL. The CDR3 is CASSQGRDRGYYEQYF. CDR3 nucleotides: TGCGCCAGCAGCCAAGGCCGGGACAGGGGATACTACGAGCAGTACTTC.

The rearrangement joins TRBV27 to TRBJ1-6; D gene ambiguous. The CDR3 length is 13 residues. V lost 5 bases and J 10 bases, leaving 12 bases between the germline ends. Germline lookup yields CDR1 MNHEY and CDR2 SMNVEV (reference sequence). The CDR3 region has the DNA TGTGCCAGCAGTAGTGTCCCAGAATCACCCCTCCACTTT. Translated: CASSSVPESPLHF.

The J gene is TRBJ2-7, the V gene TRBV15; D not resolved. Trimming stripped 5 bases from V and 3 bases from J, with 8 bases between. The CDR3 loop spans 12 amino acids. Per the germline V gene, CDR1 is LNHNV and CDR2 is YYDKDF (reference sequence). CDR3: CATSRPGYEQYF. The CDR3 DNA is TGTGCCACCAGCCGCCCCGGCTACGAGCAGTACTTC.

The chain carries TRBV6-4 and TRBJ2-1, with TRBD2 matching 9 bases. V dropped 2 bases and J dropped 6; count of bases not matched to a gene: 8. The CDR3 is made up of 16 amino acids. The germline V gene encodes CDR1 MRHNA and CDR2 SNTAGT. The CDR3 spells CASSDIGGGAANEQFF. The CDR3 nucleotides read TGTGCCAGCAGTGACATCGGCGGGGGGGCGGCCAATGAGCAGTTCTTC.

The chain links TRBV6-5 to TRBJ2-4, with 8 bases aligning to TRBD2. CDR1 MNHEY and CDR2 SVGAGI come from the germline V gene. There are 16 residues in the CDR3. With V trimmed by 2 bases and J by 6 bases, 9 bases remained unmatched. The CDR3 protein is CASSYAGTSSRNIQYF. The CDR3 region has the DNA TGTGCCAGCAGTTACGCGGGGACTAGTAGTCGAAACATTCAGTACTTC.

The chain has TRBV28 and TRBJ2-7; no clear D. The CDR3 spans 13 residues. Trimming cost V 2 bases and J 6 bases, with 11 bases left between them. Germline V gives CDR1 MDHEN, CDR2 SYDVKM. The CDR3, as DNA: TGTGCCAGCAGTTTAACGTCCGTGAGCGAGCAGTACTTC. Translated, it gives CASSLTSVSEQYF.

This chain uses TRBV15 with TRBJ2-1; D is perhaps TRBD2 (6 bases). Between the trimmed V and J ends, which lost 1 base and 9 bases, there was a span of 16 bases. The germline V gene encodes CDR1 LNHNV and CDR2 YYDKDF (reference sequence). The CDR3 is 15 amino acids. The CDR3 loop is CATSRAYGGWGEQFF. The CDR3 nucleotides are TGTGCCACCAGCAGAGCCTACGGGGGATGGGGTGAGCAGTTCTTC.